This passage covers 22 T cell receptor beta chains from one sample sequenced in a study of blood T cells in healthy people across ages. PCR was performed a second time for about 7 to 11 cycles using a sample-barcoded 5' primer and a J-beta primer mix. TCRdb called the 5' RACE reads again in MiXCR, with one record for every CDR3 protein. The sample shows hundreds of thousands of distinct CDR3 sequences, 20% to 30% of them seen only once. These data also featured in a second study, about T cells of mothers and their children.

Specimen: blood. These receptors all come from a boy younger than 18 in good health.

The genes are TRBV15 and TRBJ2-7; D might be TRBD1 (5 bases). This CDR3 is 13 amino acids long. Trimming removed 3 bases at V and 2 bases at J, with 8 bases between. Germline V gene sequence: CDR1 LNHNV, CDR2 YYDKDF (reference sequence). CDR3 sequence reads: CATSSGHTYEQYF. The CDR3 DNA reads as TGTGCCACCAGCAGTGGACACACCTACGAGCAGTACTTC.

The chain employs TRBV6-5 and TRBJ2-7; D possibly corresponds to TRBD1 (6 bases). CDR3 length: 18 residues. Per the germline V gene, CDR1 is MNHEY and CDR2 is SVGAGI. Trimming removed 3 bases from V and 4 bases from J, with 25 bases in between. The CDR3 region is CASSYMGAQGGTGYEQYF. In DNA, the CDR3 is TGTGCCAGCAGTTATATGGGGGCTCAGGGCGGAACGGGGTACGAGCAGTACTTC.

This clonotype showed up just a few times. J is TRBJ1-1 and V is TRBV12-3 or TRBV12-4, with 10 bases fitting TRBD1. V was pared by 6 bases and J by 2 bases, with 3 bases of the junction left unmatched. The CDR3 extends over 14 amino acids. The CDR3, as DNA: TGTGCCAGCAGGACGACAGGGGGCAACACTGAAGCTTTCTTT. Translated, it gives CASRTTGGNTEAFF.

The sample holds a few counts of this clonotype. V is TRBV12-3 or TRBV12-4 and J is TRBJ1-2; weak D call: TRBD1 (5 bases). The germline V and J ends were trimmed by 7 bases and 2 bases, with 11 bases remaining between them. CDR3 length: 13 amino acids. The CDR3 region is CASTLRGNYGYTF. The CDR3, as DNA: TGTGCCAGCACCCTAAGGGGAAACTATGGCTACACCTTC.

V usage is TRBV4-1 and J usage is TRBJ2-7; 8 nucleotides agree with TRBD1. Germline V lookup: CDR1 MGHRA, CDR2 YSYEKL. This CDR3 is built from 14 residues. With V trimmed by 1 base and J by 3 bases, 2 bases remained unmatched. CDR3 in amino acids: CASSQARGLYEQYF. In DNA form, the CDR3 reads TGCGCCAGCAGCCAAGCCAGGGGGCTCTACGAGCAGTACTTC.

This chain uses TRBV6-1 with TRBJ2-5, with D tentatively TRBD2 (6 bases). In germline, CDR1 is MNHNS, CDR2 SASEGT. The CDR3 spans 17 residues. V lost 0 bases to trimming and J lost 4 bases, with 18 bases between them. CDR3: CASSEAKLAGGRETQYF. The CDR3 nucleotides are TGTGCCAGCAGTGAAGCGAAATTAGCCGGAGGGCGAGAGACCCAGTACTTC.

As for this clonotype: A read error may be the cause here, since a much bigger clone is one base away. The missing conserved phenylalanine or tryptophan at the end of this CDR3 makes a read error likely. This rearrangement joins TRBV10-3 to TRBJ1-1; D not resolved. Germline V gives CDR1 ENHRY, CDR2 SYGVKD. The V gene lost 3 bases and the J gene lost 2 bases, with 4 bases spanning the gap. The CDR3 length is 12 residues. The CDR3 sequence is CAISDSNTEAFS. The CDR3 bases are TGTGCCATCAGTGACAGCAACACTGAAGCTTTCTCT.

The chain employs TRBV2 and TRBJ2-1, with unresolved D. V lost 5 bases, J lost 12 bases, and 11 bases lay in between. The CDR3 is made up of 11 amino acids. The germline gives CDR1 SNHLY, CDR2 FYNNEI. The CDR3 sequence: CASSWTDVQFF. As DNA, the CDR3 is TGTGCCAGCAGTTGGACGGATGTGCAGTTCTTC.

The chain couples TRBV7-9 to TRBJ2-5; D not certain. The better agreement between TRBJ2-7 and the DNA end casts doubt on the J call. Looked up from germline, CDR1 is SEHNR and CDR2 is FQNEAQ (reference sequence). The CDR3 covers 13 residues. CDR3 bases: TGTGCCAGCAGCTTAGGTCAAGTTGACGAGCAGTACTTC. Translation gives CASSLGQVDEQYF.

This clonotype was observed a handful of times. The chain couples TRBV3-1 to TRBJ2-2; 9 bases are a match to TRBD2. Germline-derived CDR1 and CDR2 are LGHDT and YNNKEL (reference sequence). The trim removed 3 bases at V and 8 bases at J, leaving 16 bases unmatched. CDR3 length: 18 residues. The CDR3 protein is CASSHPTSGRRLGGELFF. DNA of the CDR3: TGTGCCAGCAGCCACCCGACTAGCGGCCGCCGGTTGGGTGGGGAGCTGTTTTTT.

The V gene is TRBV6-1, the J gene TRBJ2-2, with TRBD2 matching over 9 bases. This CDR3 region has 16 residues. Germline lookup yields CDR1 MNHNS and CDR2 SASEGT. The trim removed 5 bases at V and 5 bases at J, leaving 9 bases unmatched. The CDR3 DNA sequence: TGTGCCAGCAGTCCCCGGGCGGGGGGGTCAACCGGGGAGCTGTTTTTT. Residues: CASSPRAGGSTGELFF.

J is TRBJ2-7 and V is TRBV7-2, with D possibly being TRBD2 (5 bases). Germline CDR1 reads SGHTA; CDR2 reads FQGNSA. The CDR3 has 15 residues. The V end lost 5 bases, the J end lost 0 bases, and 14 bases lay between the germline ends. The DNA for the CDR3 is TGTGCCAGCAGCAAACTAGTCTCGAGCTCCTACGAGCAGTACTTC. This sequence encodes CASSKLVSSSYEQYF.

This rearrangement joins TRBV6-5 to TRBJ2-5; 11 bases map to TRBD2. V was pared by 4 bases and J by 14 bases, with 18 bases of the junction left unmatched. The CDR3 has 16 amino acids. Germline values: CDR1 MNHEY, CDR2 SVGAGI. CDR3 loop: CASSSSLAGDQYEQYF. The DNA for the CDR3 is TGTGCCAGCAGTTCTTCACTAGCGGGGGACCAATACGAGCAATACTTC.

Only one count was recorded for this clonotype. J is TRBJ2-5 and V is TRBV11-2; TRBD2 matches at 7 bases. Germline trimming cut 0 bases from V and 2 bases from J; bases unmatched to any gene: 6. The CDR3 has 16 amino acids. Germline CDR1 is SGHAT and CDR2 is FQNNGV. In DNA form, the CDR3 reads TGTGCCAGCAGCTTAGAGCCGGGGGGTGTTCAAGAGACCCAGTACTTC. As protein: CASSLEPGGVQETQYF. Looking up the rest from reference TRBV11-2 and TRBJ2-5 gives the full variable domain: EAGVAQSPRYKIIEKRQSVAFWCNPISGHATLYWYQQILGQGPKLLIQFQNNGVVDDSQLPKDRFSAERLKGVDSTLKIQPAKLEDSAVYLCASSLEPGGVQETQYFGPGTRLLVL.

This clonotype was counted between two and nine times. This chain joins TRBV6-2 or TRBV6-3 and TRBJ2-1, with TRBD2 matching over 8 bases. Germline trimming cut 6 bases from V and 5 bases from J; bases unmatched to any gene: 9. Germline V CDR1 and CDR2: MNHEY, SVGEGT. The CDR3 length is 15 residues. Here the CDR3 reads CASSLRGVGDNEQFF. The DNA for the CDR3 is TGTGCCAGCAGCCTGCGGGGGGTCGGGGACAATGAGCAGTTCTTC.

The genes are TRBV5-1 and TRBJ2-5, with 10 bases lining up with TRBD2. The CDR3 extends over 16 amino acids. V lost 0 bases to trimming and J lost 5 bases; unmatched junction nucleotides: 7. CDR1 is SGHRS and CDR2 is YFSETQ in the germline V gene. CDR3 nucleotides: TGCGCCAGCAGCTTGGAGAGCGGGGGGGCCGGGGAGACCCAGTACTTC. This sequence encodes CASSLESGGAGETQYF.

V and J are TRBV30 and TRBJ2-6; the D gene is possibly TRBD2 (6 bases). Germline CDR1 and CDR2: GTSNPN and SVGIG (reference sequence). The CDR3 runs 17 residues. V lost 7 bases and J 1 base, leaving 20 bases between the germline ends. CDR3 DNA: TGTGCCTATCAGGGTGCCGGGGAGGAATCTGGGGCCAACGTCCTGACTTTC. It encodes CAYQGAGEESGANVLTF.

The J gene is TRBJ2-6, the V gene TRBV3-1, with 7 positions matching TRBD1. The CDR3 runs 19 residues. V shed 5 bases, J shed 0 bases, and the junction held 13 bases outside the gene matches. Germline CDR1 LGHDT, CDR2 YNNKEL (reference sequence). Written as DNA, the CDR3 is TGTGCCAGCAGCAGTACACAGGGGACAGCGGACTCTGGGGCCAACGTCCTGACTTTC. Protein product: CASSSTQGTADSGANVLTF. Supplemented by reference TRBV3-1 and TRBJ2-6, the full variable domain reads DTAVSQTPKYLVTQMGNDKSIKCEQNLGHDTMYWYKQDSKKFLKIMFSYNNKELIINETVPNRFSPKSPDKAHLNLHINSLELGDSAVYFCASSSTQGTADSGANVLTFGAGSRLTVL.

This clonotype showed up just a few times. This chain uses TRBV11-1 with TRBJ2-2, with a tentative D call TRBD2 (6 bases). Looked up from germline, CDR1 is SGHAT and CDR2 is FQDESV (reference sequence). The V end was cut by 7 bases, the J end by 6 bases, with 9 bases between. There are 12 residues in the CDR3. The CDR3 bases are TGTGCCAGCACATGGGAGGCCGGGGAGCTGTTTTTT. It specifies CASTWEAGELFF. Together with reference TRBV11-1 and TRBJ2-2, the CDR3 gives the full variable domain: EAEVAQSPRYKITEKSQAVAFWCDPISGHATLYWYRQILGQGPELLVQFQDESVVDDSQLPKDRFSAERLKGVDSTLKIQPAELGDSAMYLCASTWEAGELFFGEGSRLTVL.

In this sample, this clonotype turned up a few times. V is TRBV29-1 and J is TRBJ2-6; D not resolved. Trimming removed 6 bases from V and 0 bases from J, with 9 bases in between. The CDR3 loop spans 14 amino acids. In germline, CDR1 is SQVTM, CDR2 ANQGSEA. CDR3 bases: TGCAGCGTACTCACAAGCTCTGGGGCCAACGTCCTGACTTTC. This sequence encodes CSVLTSSGANVLTF. Together with reference TRBV29-1 and TRBJ2-6, the CDR3 gives the full variable domain: SAVISQKPSRDICQRGTSLTIQCQVDSQVTMMFWYRQQPGQSLTLIATANQGSEATYESGFVIDKFPISRPNLTFSTLTVSNMSPEDSSIYLCSVLTSSGANVLTFGAGSRLTVL.

The table lists this clonotype with a few counts. The CDR3 DNA is TGTGCCAGCTCACCAGGAGACATCTCCTTAGGACATTACGAGCAGTACTTC. The encoded protein is CASSPGDISLGHYEQYF. The chain recombines TRBV18 with TRBJ2-7; D is perhaps TRBD1 (5 bases). CDR3 length: 17 amino acids. Trimming shortened V by 2 bases and J by 4 bases, and 21 bases separated the two germline ends. Germline V CDR1 and CDR2: KGHSH, LQKENI. The full variable domain, its missing parts supplied by reference TRBV18 and TRBJ2-7, is NAGVMQNPRHLVRRRGQEARLRCSPMKGHSHVYWYRQLPEEGLKFMVYLQKENIIDESGMPKERFSAEFPKEGPSILRIQQVVRGDSAAYFCASSPGDISLGHYEQYFGPGTRLTVT.

The chain carries TRBV9 and TRBJ2-3; possible D gene TRBD2, 6 bases. CDR1 is SGDLS, CDR2 YYNGEE, per germline. V lost 0 bases and J 2 bases, leaving 10 bases between the germline ends. This CDR3 spans 15 amino acids. The CDR3: CASSVDWGDTDTQYF. CDR3 DNA sequence: TGTGCCAGCAGCGTAGACTGGGGGGACACAGATACGCAGTATTTT. The full variable domain, its missing parts supplied by reference TRBV9 and TRBJ2-3, is DSGVTQTPKHLITATGQRVTLRCSPRSGDLSVYWYQQSLDQGLQFLIQYYNGEERAKGNILERFSAQQFPDLHSELNLSSLELGDSALYFCASSVDWGDTDTQYFGPGTRLTVL.